A single TCR beta chain is shown here with its context. The data derive from a study of blood T cell repertoires in COVID-19. Study-wide background: PBMCs, B-cell-depleted T cells, or T cells provided the cDNA or gDNA that made up the material.

Authors' data handling: Researchers report that nucleated cell counts were estimated from reference gene primer amplification. TCRdb's table, derived via immunoSEQ multiplex PCR, lists solely in-frame clones and lacks some. V and J calls plus clone size are reproduced from that table; the DNA served to infer D and trimming. This sample yields under 95,000 clones, of which 88% are seen a single time; around 40% belongs to the top ten. Sequencing was performed on peripheral blood. The TCR originated in a human donor in a cohort sampled during active COVID-19.

CDR3 nucleotides: TGCGCCAGCAGCTTGGGCCCCGGGACTAGCGGGAGGGTAGCGCAGTATTTT. Translation gives CASSLGPGTSGRVAQYF. The gene calls are TRBV5-1 and TRBJ2-3; 16 nucleotides match TRBD2. J was trimmed by 10 bases and V by 0 bases; bases with no gene match: 8. Germline CDR1 reads SGHRS; CDR2 reads YFSETQ. This CDR3 comprises 17 residues.